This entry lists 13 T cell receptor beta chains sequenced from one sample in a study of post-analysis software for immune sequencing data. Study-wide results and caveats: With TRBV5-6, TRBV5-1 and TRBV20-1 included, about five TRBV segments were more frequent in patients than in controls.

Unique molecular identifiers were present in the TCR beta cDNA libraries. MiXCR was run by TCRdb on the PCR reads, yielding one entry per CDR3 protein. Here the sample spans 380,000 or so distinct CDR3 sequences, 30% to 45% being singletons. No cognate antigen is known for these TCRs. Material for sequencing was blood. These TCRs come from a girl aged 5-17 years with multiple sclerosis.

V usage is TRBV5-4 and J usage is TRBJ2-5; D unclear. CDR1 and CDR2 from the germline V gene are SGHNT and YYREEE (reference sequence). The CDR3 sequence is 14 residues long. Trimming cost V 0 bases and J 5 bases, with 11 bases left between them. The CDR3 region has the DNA TGTGCCAGCAGCTTGGGGACCGCCGGCGAGACCCAGTACTTC. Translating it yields CASSLGTAGETQYF.

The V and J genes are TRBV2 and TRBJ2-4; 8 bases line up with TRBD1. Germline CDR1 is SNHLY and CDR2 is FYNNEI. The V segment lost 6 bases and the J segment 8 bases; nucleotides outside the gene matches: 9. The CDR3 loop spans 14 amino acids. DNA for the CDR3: TGTGCCAGCAGCCAAAGGGGACAGGAGGACATTCAGTACTTC. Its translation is CASSQRGQEDIQYF.

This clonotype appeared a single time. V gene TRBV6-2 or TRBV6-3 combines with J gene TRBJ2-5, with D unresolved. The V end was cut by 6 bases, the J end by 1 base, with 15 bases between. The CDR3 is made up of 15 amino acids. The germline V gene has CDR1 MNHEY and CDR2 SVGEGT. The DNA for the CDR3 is TGTGCCAGCAGCCCTACGCCAGGAGTCCAAGAGACCCAGTACTTC. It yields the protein CASSPTPGVQETQYF.

The CDR3 is CASRVLAPHGYEQFF. The CDR3 DNA follows: TGTGCCAGCAGGGTACTAGCTCCCCATGGATATGAGCAGTTCTTC. V is TRBV6-1 and J is TRBJ2-1, with D possibly TRBD2 on 6 matching bases. The CDR3 has 15 amino acids. V dropped 6 bases and J dropped 8 bases, with 20 bases sitting between them. The germline gives CDR1 MNHNS, CDR2 SASEGT.

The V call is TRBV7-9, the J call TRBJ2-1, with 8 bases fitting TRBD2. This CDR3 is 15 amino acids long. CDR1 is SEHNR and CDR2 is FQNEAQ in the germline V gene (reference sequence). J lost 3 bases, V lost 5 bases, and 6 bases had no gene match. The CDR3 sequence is CASSDGLALYNEQFF. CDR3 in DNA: TGTGCCAGCAGCGACGGACTAGCCCTCTACAATGAGCAGTTCTTC.

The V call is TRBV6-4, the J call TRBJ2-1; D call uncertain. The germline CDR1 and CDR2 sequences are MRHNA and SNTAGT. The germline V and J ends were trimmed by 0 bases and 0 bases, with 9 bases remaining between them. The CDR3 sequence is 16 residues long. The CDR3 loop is CASSDSIPGSYNEQFF. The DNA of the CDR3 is TGTGCCAGCAGTGACTCGATCCCCGGCTCCTACAATGAGCAGTTCTTC.

The CDR3 coding sequence is TGCGCCAGCAGCGCCCCGGACAGGGCTGGGGCCAACGTCCTGACTTTC. Protein sequence: CASSAPDRAGANVLTF. The rearrangement links TRBV5-1 to TRBJ2-6, with 8 bases fitting TRBD1. The CDR3 length is 16 residues. Trimming removed 4 bases from V and 2 bases from J; junction bases left unmatched: 5. Looked up from germline, CDR1 is SGHRS and CDR2 is YFSETQ.

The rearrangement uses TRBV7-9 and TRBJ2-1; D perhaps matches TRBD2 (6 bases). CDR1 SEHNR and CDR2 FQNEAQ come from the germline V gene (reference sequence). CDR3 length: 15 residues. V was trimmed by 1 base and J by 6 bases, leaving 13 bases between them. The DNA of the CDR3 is TGTGCCAGCAGCTTAGATATCGGGACTCTCAATGAGCAGTTCTTC. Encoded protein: CASSLDIGTLNEQFF. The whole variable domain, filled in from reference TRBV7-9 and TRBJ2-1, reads DTGVSQNPRHKITKRGQNVTFRCDPISEHNRLYWYRQTLGQGPEFLTYFQNEAQLEKSRLLSDRFSAERPKGSFSTLEIQRTEQGDSAMYLCASSLDIGTLNEQFFGPGTRLTVL.

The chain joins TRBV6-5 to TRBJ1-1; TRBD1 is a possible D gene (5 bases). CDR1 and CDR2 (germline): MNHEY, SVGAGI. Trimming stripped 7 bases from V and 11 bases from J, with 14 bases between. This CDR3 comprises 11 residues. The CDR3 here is CASTAGIEAFF. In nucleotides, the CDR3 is TGTGCCAGCACCGCAGGGATTGAGGCTTTCTTT.

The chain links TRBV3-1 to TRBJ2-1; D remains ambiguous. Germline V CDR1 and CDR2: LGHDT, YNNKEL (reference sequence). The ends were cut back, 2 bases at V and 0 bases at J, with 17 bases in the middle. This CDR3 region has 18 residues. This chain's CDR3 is CASSQFIGHGSSYNEQFF. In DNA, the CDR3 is TGTGCCAGCAGCCAATTCATCGGTCACGGAAGCTCCTACAATGAGCAGTTCTTC.

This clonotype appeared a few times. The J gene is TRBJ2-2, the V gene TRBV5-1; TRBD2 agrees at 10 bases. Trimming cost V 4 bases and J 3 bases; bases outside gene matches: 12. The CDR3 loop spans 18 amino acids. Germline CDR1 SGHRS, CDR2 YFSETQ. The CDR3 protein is CASSAFSGGPTYTGELFF. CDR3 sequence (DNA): TGCGCCAGCAGCGCGTTTAGCGGGGGGCCCACCTACACCGGGGAGCTGTTTTTT.

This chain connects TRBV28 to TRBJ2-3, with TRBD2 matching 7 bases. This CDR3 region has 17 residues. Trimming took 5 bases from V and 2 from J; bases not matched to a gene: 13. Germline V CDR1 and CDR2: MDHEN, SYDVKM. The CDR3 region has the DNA TGTGCCAGCAGTACTCAACTCGGGCTAGCGGACACAGATACGCAGTATTTT. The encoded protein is CASSTQLGLADTDTQYF.

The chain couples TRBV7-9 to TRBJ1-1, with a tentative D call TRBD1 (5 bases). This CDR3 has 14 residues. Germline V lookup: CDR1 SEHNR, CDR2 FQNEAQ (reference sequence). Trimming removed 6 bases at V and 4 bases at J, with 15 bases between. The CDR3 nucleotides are TGTGCCAGCAGGCCCCAGGGAGAAGGCACTGAAGCTTTCTTT. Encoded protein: CASRPQGEGTEAFF.